Listed here are 15 T cell receptor beta chains from one sample, sequenced in a study of T cells after yellow fever vaccination. Each CDR3 protein is one row after TCRdb ran MiXCR on the 5' RACE reads. The profile covers more than 55,000 distinct CDR3 sequences, with roughly 7.3% appearing a single time and roughly a third taken by the ten largest. The sequencing here drew on CD8+ T cells sorted from PBMCs, taken 15 days after the yellow fever booster vaccination. These receptors were collected from a man younger than 40 who received the YFV17D yellow fever vaccine.

This clonotype came up many times. The chain links TRBV18 to TRBJ2-3; D is perhaps TRBD1 or TRBD2 (6 bases each). The CDR3 runs 18 residues. V was clipped by 3 bases and J by 1 base, with 20 bases between them. The germline gives CDR1 KGHSH, CDR2 LQKENI. DNA for the CDR3: TGTGCCAGCTCACCCGACGGGGGCAGGCCAGCGGGCACAGATACGCAGTATTTT. This gives the protein CASSPDGGRPAGTDTQYF.

This clonotype was recorded many times. This sequence joins TRBV24-1 and TRBJ1-5; TRBD1 is a possible D gene (6 bases). The CDR3 consists of 15 residues. V was cut by 4 bases and J by 0 bases, with 9 bases left in between. Germline loops: CDR1 KGHDR, CDR2 SFDVKD. CDR3 coding DNA: TGTGCCACCAGTGAGGGGGGGGCTAGCAATCAGCCCCAGCATTTT. Protein: CATSEGGASNQPQHF.

This clonotype was found many times. At one end the junction does not follow the germline gene, possibly because of a read error. This chain joins TRBV29-1 and TRBJ2-1; D may be TRBD2 (6 bases). From germline, CDR1 is SQVTM and CDR2 ANQGSEA. There are 12 residues in the CDR3. This CDR3 reads CSVEETPHGGAF. CDR3 DNA sequence: TGCAGCGTTGAAGAGACCCCACACGGCGGGGCCTTC.

This clonotype was seen only a few times. The V and J genes are TRBV6-5 and TRBJ2-2; tentatively, D is TRBD2 (6 bases). Germline V gene data show CDR1 as MNHEY and CDR2 as SVGAGI. The V gene lost 1 base and the J gene lost 1 base, with 7 bases spanning the gap. CDR3 length: 15 amino acids. The CDR3 region has the DNA TGTGCCAGCAGTTACTTTAGCGGGAACACCGGGGAGCTGTTTTTT. Its translation is CASSYFSGNTGELFF.

There are many counts of this clonotype. V and J are TRBV7-3 and TRBJ2-5; 11 bases fit TRBD2. The CDR3 contains 16 residues. After removal of 4 bases from V and 2 bases from J, the junction contained 6 bases not matched to a gene. Germline CDR1 reads SGHTA; CDR2 reads FQGTGA. CDR3 loop: CASSSQGLADQETQYF. The CDR3 coding sequence is TGTGCCAGCAGCTCCCAGGGACTAGCGGATCAAGAGACCCAGTACTTC.

This clonotype has just a few counts. The chain uses TRBV7-3 and TRBJ2-1; a possible D gene is TRBD2 (6 bases). In germline, CDR1 is SGHTA, CDR2 FQGTGA. The CDR3 runs to 15 residues. The V end lost 5 bases, the J end lost 3 bases, and 14 bases lay between the germline ends. The CDR3 bases are TGTGCCAGCAGCCAAATGGGGGGAGGCTACAATGAGCAGTTCTTC. This encodes CASSQMGGGYNEQFF.

The sample holds many counts of this clonotype. The gene calls are TRBV9 and TRBJ2-1; tentatively, D is TRBD1 or TRBD2 (7 bases each). The CDR3 is 13 residues long. Per the germline V gene, CDR1 is SGDLS and CDR2 is YYNGEE. V lost 7 bases, J lost 9 bases, and 17 bases lay in between. The CDR3 region has the DNA TGTGCCAGCCAGGGGGGAGCGGGAATTGAGCAGTTCTTC. Translated: CASQGGAGIEQFF. Drawing the rest from reference TRBV9 and TRBJ2-1, the complete variable domain is DSGVTQTPKHLITATGQRVTLRCSPRSGDLSVYWYQQSLDQGLQFLIQYYNGEERAKGNILERFSAQQFPDLHSELNLSSLELGDSALYFCASQGGAGIEQFFGPGTRLTVL.

Many counts were recorded for this clonotype. The V call is TRBV19, the J call TRBJ2-7; 13 nucleotides match TRBD2. Per the germline V gene, CDR1 is LNHDA and CDR2 is SQIVND (reference sequence). CDR3 size: 17 residues. V lost 3 bases to trimming and J lost 0 bases; unmatched junction nucleotides: 5. The CDR3 coding sequence is TGTGCCAGTAGTATCGGGACTAGCGGGATTAGCTCCTACGAGCAGTACTTC. Translating it yields CASSIGTSGISSYEQYF.

This clonotype was found many times. Here the CDR3 DNA reads TGTGCCAGCAGCCCGGGACCGGGTGGCTACAATGAGCAGTTCTTC. As protein: CASSPGPGGYNEQFF. This chain connects TRBV5-6 to TRBJ2-1; D possibly matches TRBD1 or TRBD2 (5 bases each). CDR3 length: 15 amino acids. Germline V gives CDR1 SGHDT, CDR2 YYEEEE. Trimming stripped 4 bases from V and 3 bases from J, with 14 bases between.

In this sample, this clonotype turned up many times. The rearrangement links TRBV18 to TRBJ2-1; 9 bases line up with TRBD2. This CDR3 spans 17 amino acids. The V gene's germline CDR1 is KGHSH and CDR2 LQKENI. V lost 3 bases and J lost 0; bases outside the gene matches: 6. The CDR3 bases are TGTGCCAGCTCACCGGGACTAGCAAACCGCTCCTACAATGAGCAGTTCTTC. The encoded protein is CASSPGLANRSYNEQFF.

This clonotype occurred many times. The rearrangement joins TRBV7-3 to TRBJ2-3; the D gene could be TRBD1 or TRBD2 (6 bases each). The length of the CDR3 is 14 residues. V was cut by 5 bases and J by 5 bases, with 14 bases left in between. Germline CDR1 is SGHTA and CDR2 is FQGTGA. The DNA for the CDR3 is TGTGCCAGCAGCCCGGAGGGGGGCATAGATACGCAGTATTTT. Protein: CASSPEGGIDTQYF.

This clonotype was observed many times. The chain carries TRBV3-1 and TRBJ2-1; TRBD2 matches at 10 bases. Germline values: CDR1 LGHDT, CDR2 YNNKEL (reference sequence). The length of the CDR3 is 16 residues. J was trimmed by 4 bases and V by 1 base; bases with no gene match: 4. The DNA of the CDR3 is TGTGCCAGCAGCCAAGTCCAGCGGGAGGGGTACAATGAGCAGTTCTTC. It codes for CASSQVQREGYNEQFF.

The chain has TRBV19 and TRBJ1-1; D is undetermined. Germline assignment: CDR1 LNHDA and CDR2 SQIVND (reference sequence). V was shortened by 7 bases and J by 2 bases, with 14 bases between the two germline ends. The CDR3 covers 14 residues. The CDR3 region has the DNA TGTGCCAGTAAATCCTTAGACGGTAACACTGAAGCTTTCTTT. This sequence encodes CASKSLDGNTEAFF.

This clonotype occurred many times. The chain links TRBV20-1 to TRBJ2-1, with TRBD2 matching 12 bases. Germline V CDR1 and CDR2: DFQATT, SNEGSKA (reference sequence). The CDR3 has 15 amino acids. Losses at the gene ends were 0 bases for V and 8 bases for J; bases not matched to a gene: 5. For the CDR3, the DNA is TGCAGTGCTAGAGATCTGACTAGCGGGAGTGATGAGCAGTTCTTC. This encodes CSARDLTSGSDEQFF.

In its sample, this clonotype was seen many times. The chain joins TRBV6-2 or TRBV6-3 to TRBJ2-3; TRBD2 matches at 8 bases. Trimming removed 6 bases from V and 4 bases from J; junction bases left unmatched: 12. The CDR3 has 16 residues. Germline CDR1 and CDR2: MNHEY and SVGEGT. The CDR3 DNA reads TGTGCCAGCAGAAAGCCGGGACTAGTTTCTTCAGATACGCAGTATTTT. This encodes CASRKPGLVSSDTQYF.